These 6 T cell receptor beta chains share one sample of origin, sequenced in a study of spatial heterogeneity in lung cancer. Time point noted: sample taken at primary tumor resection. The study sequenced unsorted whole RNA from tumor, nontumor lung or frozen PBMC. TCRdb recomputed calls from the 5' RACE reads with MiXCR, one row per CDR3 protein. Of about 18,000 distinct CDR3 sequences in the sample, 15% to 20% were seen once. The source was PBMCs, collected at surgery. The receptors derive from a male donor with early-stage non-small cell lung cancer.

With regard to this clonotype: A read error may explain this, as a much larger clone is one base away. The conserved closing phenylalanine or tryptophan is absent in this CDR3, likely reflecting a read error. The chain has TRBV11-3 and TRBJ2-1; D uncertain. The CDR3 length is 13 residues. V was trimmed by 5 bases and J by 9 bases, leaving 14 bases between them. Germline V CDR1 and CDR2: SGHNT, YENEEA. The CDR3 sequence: CASSQRYIGEQFY. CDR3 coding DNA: TGTGCCAGCAGCCAACGGTACATCGGTGAGCAGTTCTAC.

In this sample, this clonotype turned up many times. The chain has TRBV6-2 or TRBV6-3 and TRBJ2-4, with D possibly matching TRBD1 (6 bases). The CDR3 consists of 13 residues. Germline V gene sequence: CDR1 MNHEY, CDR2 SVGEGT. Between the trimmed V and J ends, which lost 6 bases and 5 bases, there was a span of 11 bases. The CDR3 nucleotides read TGTGCCAGCAGCCTAGGGGGACAAAACATTCAGTACTTC. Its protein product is CASSLGGQNIQYF.

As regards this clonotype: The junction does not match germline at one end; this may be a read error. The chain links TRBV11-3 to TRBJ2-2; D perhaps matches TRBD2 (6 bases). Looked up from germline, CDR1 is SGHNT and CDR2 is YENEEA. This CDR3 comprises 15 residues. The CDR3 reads CTSSTTGGDTGELFF. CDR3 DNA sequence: TGTACCAGCAGCACGACCGGCGGGGACACCGGGGAGCTGTTTTTT.

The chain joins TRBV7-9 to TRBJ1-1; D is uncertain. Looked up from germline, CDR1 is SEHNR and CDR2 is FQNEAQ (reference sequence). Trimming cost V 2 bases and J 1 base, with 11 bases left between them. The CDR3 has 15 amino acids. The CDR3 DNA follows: TGTGCCAGCAGCTTAAGGTCAACGGAGAACACTGAAGCTTTCTTT. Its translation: CASSLRSTENTEAFF.

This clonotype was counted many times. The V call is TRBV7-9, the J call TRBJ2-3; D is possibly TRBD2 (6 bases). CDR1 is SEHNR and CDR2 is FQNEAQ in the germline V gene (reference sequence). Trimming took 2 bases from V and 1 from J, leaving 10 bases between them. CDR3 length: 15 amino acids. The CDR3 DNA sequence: TGTGCCAGCAGCTTACTAGCGAAGGGCACAGATACGCAGTATTTT. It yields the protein CASSLLAKGTDTQYF.

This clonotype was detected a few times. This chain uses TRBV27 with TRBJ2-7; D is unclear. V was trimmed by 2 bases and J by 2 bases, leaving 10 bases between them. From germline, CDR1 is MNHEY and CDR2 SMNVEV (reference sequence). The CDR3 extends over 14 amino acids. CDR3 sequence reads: CASSLIAGPYEQYF. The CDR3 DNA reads TGTGCCAGCAGTTTAATCGCAGGCCCCTACGAGCAGTACTTC.